The 30 T cell receptor beta chains in this list originate from one sample, sequenced in a study of blood T cell repertoires in COVID-19. The protocol was immunoSEQ multiplex PCR, while the TCRdb copy is restricted to in-frame clones and leaves out a portion. The data contain 100,000 or so clones, roughly 87% of them seen just once; the ten biggest clones take up 4% to 5.5%. Sequenced sample: peripheral blood. These receptors were collected from a woman aged 50 to 60 with COVID-19, enrolled during active disease.

The chain couples TRBV6-5 to TRBJ2-7; D perhaps matches TRBD1 (5 bases). This CDR3 has 13 amino acids. Germline values: CDR1 MNHEY, CDR2 SVGAGI. With 3 bases removed from V and 6 bases from J, the gap between germline ends came to 12 bases. In DNA, the CDR3 is TGTGCCAGCAGTTATCAGGGTTTAGGCGAGCAGTACTTC. It specifies CASSYQGLGEQYF.

This clone turned up a few times. The chain carries TRBV19 and TRBJ2-2; D gene uncertain. Germline V CDR1 and CDR2: LNHDA, SQIVND (reference sequence). V lost 3 bases, J lost 4 bases, and 12 bases lay in between. CDR3 length: 15 residues. The CDR3 DNA is TGTGCCAGTAGTATGGGTTGGCAGGCCACCGGGGAGCTGTTTTTT. Amino acids: CASSMGWQATGELFF. Full variable domain (rest looked up from reference TRBV19 and TRBJ2-2): DGGITQSPKYLFRKEGQNVTLSCEQNLNHDAMYWYRQDPGQGLRLIYYSQIVNDFQKGDIAEGYSVSREKKESFPLTVTSAQKNPTAFYLCASSMGWQATGELFFGEGSRLTVL.

This chain links TRBV6-5 with TRBJ2-7; 11 positions match TRBD1. The CDR3 length is 14 residues. Trimming took 7 bases from V and 3 from J; bases not matched to a gene: 5. Germline assignment: CDR1 MNHEY and CDR2 SVGAGI. CDR3 amino acids: CASTGGTGGYEQYF. CDR3 DNA: TGTGCCAGCACCGGGGGGACAGGGGGCTACGAGCAGTACTTC.

The chain recombines TRBV7-8 with TRBJ1-3; TRBD1 matches at 7 bases. Germline V CDR1 and CDR2: SGHVS, FQNEAQ. V dropped 3 bases and J dropped 0; count of bases not matched to a gene: 11. This CDR3 is built from 18 residues. CDR3 loop: CASSFDRVPQFSGNTIYF. CDR3 DNA: TGTGCCAGCAGCTTCGACAGGGTCCCGCAATTCTCTGGAAACACCATATATTTT.

This chain links TRBV5-1 with TRBJ2-7; tentative D call: TRBD1 (6 bases). The V gene lost 4 bases and the J gene lost 2 bases, with 13 bases spanning the gap. CDR1 and CDR2 (germline): SGHRS, YFSETQ. CDR3 length: 14 residues. The CDR3: CASSVQGPPYEQYF. The CDR3, as DNA: TGCGCCAGCAGCGTCCAGGGGCCCCCCTACGAGCAGTACTTC. Drawing the rest from reference TRBV5-1 and TRBJ2-7, the complete variable domain is KAGVTQTPRYLIKTRGQQVTLSCSPISGHRSVSWYQQTPGQGLQFLFEYFSETQRNKGNFPGRFSGRQFSNSRSEMNVSTLELGDSALYLCASSVQGPPYEQYFGPGTRLTVT.

CDR3 coding DNA: TGTGCCAGCAGTTACTCCGGACAGGGGGCCTACGAGCAGTACTTC. It encodes CASSYSGQGAYEQYF. This chain connects TRBV6-5 to TRBJ2-7; TRBD1 matches at 10 bases. The V gene end was trimmed by 0 bases and the J gene end by 2 bases; junction bases not matched to a gene: 1. The CDR3 extends over 15 amino acids. The germline V gene encodes CDR1 MNHEY and CDR2 SVGAGI.

This chain links TRBV20-1 with TRBJ2-7, with D uncertain. This CDR3 contains 11 residues. Trimming took off 7 bases at V and 1 base at J, with 8 bases between the two ends. The germline V gene has CDR1 DFQATT and CDR2 SNEGSKA (reference sequence). This CDR3 is CSVRRSYEQYF. CDR3 nucleotide sequence: TGCAGTGTCCGGAGATCCTACGAGCAGTACTTC.

The chain combines TRBV14 with TRBJ1-4, with 7 nucleotides matching TRBD1. The CDR3 length is 14 residues. The J segment lost 6 bases and the V segment lost 5 bases, leaving 6 bases of the junction unmatched. CDR1 SGHDN and CDR2 FVKESK come from the germline V gene. The CDR3 nucleotides are TGTGCCAGCAGCTCGACAGGACAGGATGAAAAACTGTTTTTT. Translated: CASSSTGQDEKLFF.

This chain joins TRBV6-6 and TRBJ1-4; D gene ambiguous. The CDR3 is 14 amino acids. CDR1 is MNHNY and CDR2 is SVGAGI in the germline V gene (reference sequence). V lost 0 bases and J 3 bases, leaving 5 bases between the germline ends. This CDR3 reads CASSYSESNEKLFF. The CDR3 nucleotides are TGTGCCAGCAGTTACTCTGAGTCTAATGAAAAACTGTTTTTT.

Here the CDR3 DNA reads TGTGCCAGCAGCTTGGGGGGAGCTGTTCTCTCCGGTGGGGCCATATATTTT. Translating gives CASSLGGAVLSGGAIYF. V gene TRBV5-4 combines with J gene TRBJ1-3, with no clear D. Trimming pared 0 bases from V and 11 bases from J, leaving 24 bases between. Germline V gene sequence: CDR1 SGHNT, CDR2 YYREEE (reference sequence). The CDR3 is 17 residues long.

The chain links TRBV30 to TRBJ2-5; D possibly corresponds to TRBD1 (5 bases). Germline V CDR1 and CDR2: GTSNPN, SVGIG (reference sequence). The CDR3 has 12 amino acids. The V gene lost 2 bases and the J gene lost 5 bases, with 9 bases spanning the gap. The DNA of the CDR3 is TGTGCCTGGAGTACCAGGGTGGAGACCCAGTACTTC. Translation: CAWSTRVETQYF.

The rearrangement joins TRBV29-1 to TRBJ2-7; D may be TRBD1 (6 bases). Germline-derived CDR1 and CDR2 are SQVTM and ANQGSEA. This CDR3 region has 13 residues. The ends were cut back, 3 bases at V and 2 bases at J, with 11 bases in the middle. The CDR3 DNA follows: TGCAGCGTTGAGGGACAAAGTCCCTACGAGCAGTACTTC. Amino acid sequence: CSVEGQSPYEQYF.

The table lists this clone with a count of one. The chain links TRBV5-1 to TRBJ2-7; possibly TRBD1 for D (5 bases). V lost 1 base and J 6 bases, leaving 8 bases between the germline ends. CDR3 length: 12 residues. Germline values: CDR1 SGHRS, CDR2 YFSETQ. DNA of the CDR3: TGCGCCAGCAGCTTGAGGGGAATCGAGCAGTACTTC. Amino acid sequence: CASSLRGIEQYF.

The genes are TRBV6-1 and TRBJ2-4; 11 bases line up with TRBD1. The CDR3 runs 15 residues. Germline CDR1 is MNHNS and CDR2 is SASEGT. The trim removed 2 bases at V and 8 bases at J, leaving 5 bases unmatched. CDR3 DNA: TGTGCCAGCAGTGAACCCGGGACAGGGGGACACATTCAGTACTTC. Its protein is CASSEPGTGGHIQYF.

The genes are TRBV5-1 and TRBJ1-2; 7 bases are a match to TRBD1. This CDR3 comprises 15 residues. Germline trimming cut 0 bases from V and 2 bases from J; bases unmatched to any gene: 4. Germline CDR1 reads SGHRS; CDR2 reads YFSETQ. This CDR3 is CASSLVGGENYGYTF. DNA for the CDR3: TGCGCCAGCAGCTTGGTAGGGGGCGAGAACTATGGCTACACCTTC.

CDR3 protein: CASSLETEGYTF. For the CDR3, the DNA is TGTGCCAGCAGCTTAGAAACAGAAGGCTACACCTTC. The chain has TRBV7-9 and TRBJ1-2; the D is unclear. CDR3 length: 12 amino acids. Germline V CDR1 and CDR2: SEHNR, FQNEAQ (reference sequence). The V gene lost 1 base and the J gene lost 8 bases, with 8 bases spanning the gap.

The rearrangement uses TRBV30 and TRBJ2-3, with 10 bases that match TRBD1. The CDR3 consists of 10 residues. The germline V gene has CDR1 GTSNPN and CDR2 SVGIG (reference sequence). Trimming at V came to 5 bases and at J to 15 bases, leaving 5 bases not matched to a gene. The CDR3 protein is CAWSGTGEYF. In DNA form, the CDR3 reads TGTGCCTGGTCCGGGACAGGGGAATATTTT.

The rearrangement uses TRBV6-6 and TRBJ1-6; D is possibly TRBD1 (6 bases). Per the germline V gene, CDR1 is MNHNY and CDR2 is SVGAGI (reference sequence). There are 12 residues in the CDR3. Trimming took off 8 bases at V and 8 bases at J, with 10 bases between the two ends. The CDR3 here is CASYPGDSPLHF. CDR3 DNA sequence: TGTGCCAGCTACCCAGGGGATTCACCCCTCCACTTT.

The gene calls are TRBV27 and TRBJ1-3; 7 nucleotides line up with TRBD1. V lost 5 bases, J lost 0 bases, and 1 base stayed unmatched. This CDR3 has 14 amino acids. The V gene's germline CDR1 is MNHEY and CDR2 SMNVEV (reference sequence). The CDR3 loop is CASSRQGSGNTIYF. CDR3 bases: TGTGCCAGCAGTAGACAGGGCTCTGGAAACACCATATATTTT.

The chain couples TRBV5-6 to TRBJ1-1; 7 bases are shared with TRBD1. Trimming cost V 3 bases and J 10 bases; bases outside gene matches: 18. The germline gives CDR1 SGHDT, CDR2 YYEEEE. The CDR3 sequence is 16 residues long. This CDR3 reads CASSSGGDRPGTSAFF. CDR3 coding DNA: TGTGCCAGCAGCTCAGGAGGGGACAGACCCGGCACTTCAGCTTTCTTT.

The chain uses TRBV28 and TRBJ1-6; the match to TRBD1 covers 9 bases. This CDR3 is built from 17 residues. V trimming: 2 bases; J trimming: 5 bases; junction bases outside the gene matches: 7. Germline V lookup: CDR1 MDHEN, CDR2 SYDVKM. The CDR3 loop reads CASSLGAGTGNNSPLHF. In DNA form, the CDR3 reads TGTGCCAGCAGTTTAGGGGCCGGGACAGGGAATAATTCACCCCTCCACTTT.

J is TRBJ2-1 and V is TRBV7-3; 13 positions agree with TRBD2. This CDR3 has 16 residues. Trimming at V came to 2 bases and at J to 7 bases, leaving 5 bases not matched to a gene. Germline lookup yields CDR1 SGHTA and CDR2 FQGTGA. This CDR3 is CASSLWGTSGVNEQFF. Written as DNA, the CDR3 is TGTGCCAGCAGCTTATGGGGGACTAGCGGGGTGAATGAGCAGTTCTTC.

The chain employs TRBV15 and TRBJ2-3, with 10 bases fitting TRBD1. CDR1 LNHNV and CDR2 YYDKDF come from the germline V gene (reference sequence). Losses at the gene ends were 3 bases for V and 5 bases for J; bases not matched to a gene: 5. The CDR3 spans 15 residues. This CDR3 is CATSSRTGGGDTQYF. The CDR3 DNA is TGTGCCACCAGCAGTCGGACAGGGGGAGGAGATACGCAGTATTTT.

The chain couples TRBV25-1 to TRBJ1-1; D perhaps matches TRBD1 (6 bases). CDR3 length equals 14 residues. The V end was cut by 6 bases, the J end by 0 bases, with 11 bases between. The germline V gene has CDR1 MGHDK and CDR2 SYGVNS. In DNA form, the CDR3 reads TGTGCCAGCAGACCGACAGGAGTGAACACTGAAGCTTTCTTT. Protein product: CASRPTGVNTEAFF.

The chain links TRBV9 to TRBJ2-7, with 7 bases that match TRBD1. CDR1 and CDR2 (germline): SGDLS, YYNGEE. The CDR3 totals 15 residues. J was trimmed by 5 bases and V by 2 bases; bases with no gene match: 10. CDR3 in amino acids: CASSVTGIPGDEQYF. The CDR3 DNA sequence: TGTGCCAGCAGCGTGACAGGGATTCCAGGGGACGAGCAGTACTTC.

The rearrangement joins TRBV5-6 to TRBJ1-3; D might be TRBD1 (5 bases). The germline V gene encodes CDR1 SGHDT and CDR2 YYEEEE. V shed 2 bases and J shed 5 bases, with 23 bases lying between them. The CDR3 contains 18 residues. The CDR3 coding sequence is TGTGCCAGCAGCTTTACGCTTGCCCCAGGGTTGGAAAGAAACACCATATATTTT. It is translated as CASSFTLAPGLERNTIYF.

The V gene is TRBV15, the J gene TRBJ2-7; no clear D. Looked up from germline, CDR1 is LNHNV and CDR2 is YYDKDF (reference sequence). This CDR3 has 16 amino acids. V lost 0 bases, J lost 4 bases, and 16 bases lay in between. The CDR3 bases are TGTGCCACCAGCAGAGATCAGATGGGCAGGAAATACGAGCAGTACTTC. It specifies CATSRDQMGRKYEQYF.

The chain recombines TRBV19 with TRBJ1-6; unclear D gene. V was cut by 4 bases and J by 10 bases, with 14 bases left in between. This CDR3 is built from 14 residues. The V gene's germline CDR1 is LNHDA and CDR2 SQIVND (reference sequence). The CDR3 is CASSTVEVLSPLHF. The CDR3 coding sequence is TGTGCCAGTAGTACCGTCGAGGTCCTATCACCCCTCCACTTT.

This clone has only one observation. This chain links TRBV5-8 with TRBJ2-7; D may be TRBD1 (6 bases). The CDR3 consists of 13 residues. Germline V gene data show CDR1 as SGHTS and CDR2 as YDEGEE. With 2 bases removed from V and 3 bases from J, the gap between germline ends came to 9 bases. As DNA, the CDR3 is TGTGCCAGCAGCTTCAGGGGTTACTACGAGCAGTACTTC. This translates into CASSFRGYYEQYF.

The gene calls are TRBV7-9 and TRBJ1-1, with 12 bases aligning to TRBD1. V was clipped by 5 bases and J by 7 bases; unmatched bases: 11. The germline CDR1 and CDR2 sequences are SEHNR and FQNEAQ (reference sequence). This CDR3 has 16 amino acids. The CDR3 nucleotides read TGTGCCAGCAGCCTAACCGGGACAGGGGGCGAGGGTGAAGCTTTCTTT. Residues: CASSLTGTGGEGEAFF.